One sample yielded the 5 T cell receptor beta chains listed below, sequenced in a study of post-analysis software for immune sequencing data. General study points: There were roughly five TRBV segments more frequent in patients than controls, and TRBV5-6, TRBV5-1 and TRBV20-1 were among them.

Every TCR beta cDNA library bore unique molecular identifiers. TCRdb redid the calling of the PCR reads with MiXCR, one entry per CDR3 protein. Found here are 350,000 to 500,000 distinct CDR3 sequences, 30% to 45% of them singletons; the top ten hold roughly 8.2%. What these receptors recognize is not known. The sequenced sample consisted of blood. The receptors shown here come from a girl aged 2 to 9 with multiple sclerosis.

This rearrangement joins TRBV20-1 to TRBJ2-3, with 13 bases lining up with TRBD2. The CDR3 totals 14 residues. V lost 6 bases and J lost 7; bases outside the gene matches: 7. Germline CDR1 and CDR2: DFQATT and SNEGSKA (reference sequence). CDR3 nucleotide sequence: TGCAGTGCGGAACTAGCGGGAGGGCCGTATACGCAGTATTTT. Protein sequence: CSAELAGGPYTQYF.

This clonotype was found a few times. The rearrangement uses TRBV28 and TRBJ2-6, with a tentative D call TRBD1 (6 bases). Germline assignment: CDR1 MDHEN and CDR2 SYDVKM. This CDR3 is built from 15 residues. Trimming removed 2 bases from V and 4 bases from J, with 9 bases in between. The CDR3 loop is CASSLQGKGANVLTF. DNA for the CDR3: TGTGCCAGCAGTTTACAGGGGAAAGGGGCCAACGTCCTGACTTTC. Full variable domain (rest looked up from reference TRBV28 and TRBJ2-6): DVKVTQSSRYLVKRTGEKVFLECVQDMDHENMFWYRQDPGLGLRLIYFSYDVKMKEKGDIPEGYSVSREKKERFSLILESASTNQTSMYLCASSLQGKGANVLTFGAGSRLTVL.

The chain employs TRBV29-1 and TRBJ2-4; D call uncertain. The better agreement between TRBJ2-5 and the DNA end casts doubt on the J call. The CDR3 runs 12 residues. CDR1 is SQVTM, CDR2 ANQGSEA, per germline. CDR3 loop: CSVLMAEETQYF. CDR3 coding DNA: TGCAGCGTCCTAATGGCAGAAGAGACCCAGTACTTC.

The chain's CDR3 is CASSVGTEACEQYF. The CDR3 region has the DNA TGTGCCAGCAGCGTCGGAACAGAGGCCTGCGAGCAGTACTTC. The V call is TRBV9, the J call TRBJ2-5; D gene unclear. The J call is in doubt because the DNA end fits TRBJ2-7 better. CDR1 SGDLS and CDR2 YYNGEE come from the germline V gene. CDR3 length: 14 amino acids.

In this sample, this clonotype turned up once. The chain uses TRBV11-2 and TRBJ1-1, with D uncertain. This CDR3 region has 13 residues. Germline V lookup: CDR1 SGHAT, CDR2 FQNNGV. Trimming cost V 2 bases and J 1 base, with 5 bases left between them. The CDR3 DNA follows: TGTGCCAGCAGCTTATTACAGAACACTGAAGCTTTCTTT. Amino acid sequence: CASSLLQNTEAFF.